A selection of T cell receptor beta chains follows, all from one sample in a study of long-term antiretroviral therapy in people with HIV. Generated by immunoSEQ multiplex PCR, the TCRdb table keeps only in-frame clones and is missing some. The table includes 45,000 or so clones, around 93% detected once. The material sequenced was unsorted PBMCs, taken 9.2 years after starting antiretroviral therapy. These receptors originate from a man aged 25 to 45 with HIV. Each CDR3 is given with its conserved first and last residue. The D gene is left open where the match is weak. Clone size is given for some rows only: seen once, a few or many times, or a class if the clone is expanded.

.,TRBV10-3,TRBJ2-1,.,TGTGCCATCAGGTCTAGGGCCTTAGGGGGGGGCCTCTACAATGAGCAGTTCTTC,CAIRSRALGGGLYNEQFF
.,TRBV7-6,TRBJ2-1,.,TGTGCCAGCAGCGGGGGCGGACTCTACAATGAGCAGTTCTTC,CASSGGGLYNEQFF
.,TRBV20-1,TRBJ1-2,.,TGCAGTGCTAGTACAGATTATGGCTACACCTTC,CSASTDYGYTF
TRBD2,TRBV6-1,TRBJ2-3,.,TGTGCCAGCAGTGAAGTTAGCGGGGGGCCAGATACGCAGTATTTT,CASSEVSGGPDTQYF
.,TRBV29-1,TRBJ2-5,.,TGCAGCGTCCCGACGGGGGAGACCCAGTACTTC,CSVPTGETQYF
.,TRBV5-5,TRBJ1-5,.,TGTGCCAGCAGCTTGTGGGGGTCAGGGCAGCCCCAGCATTTT,CASSLWGSGQPQHF
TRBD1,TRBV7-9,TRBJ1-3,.,TGTGCCAGCAGCTTATTCAGACAGGGCCGCTCTGGAAACACCATATATTTT,CASSLFRQGRSGNTIYF
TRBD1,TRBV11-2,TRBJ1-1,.,TGTGCCAGCAGCTACGACAGGGGCACTGAAGCTTTCTTT,CASSYDRGTEAFF
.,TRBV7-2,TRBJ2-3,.,TGTGCCAGCAGCTTAGCCGGAGGGTCTGGCACAGATACGCAGTATTTT,CASSLAGGSGTDTQYF
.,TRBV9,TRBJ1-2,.,TGTGCCAGCAGCGTAGGGGGTGGTTATGGCTACACCTTC,CASSVGGGYGYTF
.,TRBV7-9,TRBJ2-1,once,TGTGCCAGCAGCTTAATGGACAGATACAATGAGCAGTTCTTC,CASSLMDRYNEQFF
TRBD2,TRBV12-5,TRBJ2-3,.,TGTGCTAGTGGTTTGGCACCAGACGGGAGGTCCACAGATACGCAGTATTTT,CASGLAPDGRSTDTQYF
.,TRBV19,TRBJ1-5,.,TGTGCCAGTAGTACGGCCGGTGAACGCCAGCATTTT,CASSTAGERQHF
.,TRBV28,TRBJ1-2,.,TGTGCCAGCAGTTTATTCGGAGAGTATGGCTACACCTTC,CASSLFGEYGYTF
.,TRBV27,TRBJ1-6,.,TGTGCCAGCAGTTTTCAGGCTTTCTCACCCCTCCACTTT,CASSFQAFSPLHF
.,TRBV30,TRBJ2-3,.,TGTGCCTGGAGTACTGCCCCCGTGAGGGATACGCAGTATTTT,CAWSTAPVRDTQYF
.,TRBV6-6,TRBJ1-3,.,TGTGCCAGCAGTTATGACTCTGGAAACACCATATATTTT,CASSYDSGNTIYF
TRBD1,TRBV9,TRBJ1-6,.,TGTGCCAGCAGCGTGGGTTGGACAGGGGAAGGCGGTACCCTCCACTTT,CASSVGWTGEGGTLHF
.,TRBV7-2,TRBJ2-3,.,TGTGCCAGCAGCACCAACCGAGATACGCAGTATTTT,CASSTNRDTQYF
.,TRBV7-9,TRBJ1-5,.,TGTGCCAGCAGCTTATGGGCTGGACGGGATCAGCCCCAGCATTTT,CASSLWAGRDQPQHF
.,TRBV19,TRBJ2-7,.,TGTGCCAGTAGCTCCTACGAGCAGTACTTC,CASSSYEQYF
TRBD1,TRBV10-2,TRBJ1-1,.,TGCGCCAGCAGTACTACAGGGGGACTTCTCACTGAAGCTTTCTTT,CASSTTGGLLTEAFF
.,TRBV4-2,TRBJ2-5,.,TGTGCCAGCAGCCAAGATCCGGGGGCCGTTCTTCCAACCCAGTACTTC,CASSQDPGAVLPTQYF
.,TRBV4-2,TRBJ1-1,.,TGTGCCAGCAGCCAAGATGCGTTGAACACTGAAGCTTTCTTT,CASSQDALNTEAFF
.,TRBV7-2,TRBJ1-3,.,TGTGCCAGCAGCTCGGAGGGTTCTTCCTCTGGAAACACCATATATTTT,CASSSEGSSSGNTIYF
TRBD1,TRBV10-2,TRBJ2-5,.,TGCGCCAGCAGTGAGCGGGACAGTTGGCCCCAAGAGACCCAGTACTTC,CASSERDSWPQETQYF
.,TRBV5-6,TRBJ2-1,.,TGTGCCAGCAGCTTGAATGCGCTTTCCTACAATGAGCAGTTCTTC,CASSLNALSYNEQFF
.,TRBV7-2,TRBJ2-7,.,TGTGCCAGCAGCCGTCCCTCCTACGAGCAGTACTTC,CASSRPSYEQYF
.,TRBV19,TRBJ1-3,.,TGTGCCAGTACCCGGACGTCCGGAAACACCATATATTTT,CASTRTSGNTIYF
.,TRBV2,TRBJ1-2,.,TGTGCCAGCAGTGATGGCCCGAACTATGGCTACACCTTC,CASSDGPNYGYTF
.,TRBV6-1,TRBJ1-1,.,TGTGCCAGCAGTGAATCCGTCCTTCTATCAAACGCTGAAGCTTTCTTT,CASSESVLLSNAEAFF
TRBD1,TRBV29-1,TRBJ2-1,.,TGCAGCGTCCGGGACAGACCCTACAATGAGCAGTTCTTC,CSVRDRPYNEQFF
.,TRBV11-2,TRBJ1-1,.,TGTGCCAGCAGCCCCTACAAGGGAATGTACACTGAAGCTTTCTTT,CASSPYKGMYTEAFF
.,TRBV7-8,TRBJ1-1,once,TGTGCCAGCATACTAGGGGAGGATGTTTTCTTT,CASILGEDVFF
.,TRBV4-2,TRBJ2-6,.,TGTGCCAGCAGCCAAGATGGGAGCTCTGGGGCCAACGTCCTGACTTTC,CASSQDGSSGANVLTF
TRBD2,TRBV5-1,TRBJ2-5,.,TGCGCCAGCAGTTTTATAGCGGGGGGCCGGGAGACCCAGTACTTC,CASSFIAGGRETQYF
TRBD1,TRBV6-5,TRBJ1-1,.,TGTGCCAGCAACGGACAGGGGAAGAACACTGAAGCTTTCTTT,CASNGQGKNTEAFF
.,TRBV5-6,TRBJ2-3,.,TGTGCCAGCAGCACCGGACTACCTAGCACAGATACGCAGTATTTT,CASSTGLPSTDTQYF
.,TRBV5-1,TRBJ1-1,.,TGCGCCAGCAGCTTGTTAGGAGGAGAGGCGGCTGAAGCTTTCTTT,CASSLLGGEAAEAFF
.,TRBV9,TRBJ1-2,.,TGTGCCAGCAGCGTAGGGAGTATGGATCGGGAGTATGGCTACACCTTC,CASSVGSMDREYGYTF
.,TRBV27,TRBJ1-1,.,TGTGCCAGCAGGCTACTAACAGGGCTCACTGAAGCTTTCTTT,CASRLLTGLTEAFF
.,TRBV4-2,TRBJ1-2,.,TGTGCCAGCAGCCTAAAGCTTGAGGACAGAGGTCTGGGCTACACCTTC,CASSLKLEDRGLGYTF
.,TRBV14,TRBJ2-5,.,TGTGCCAGCAGCCGGCAGACTCAAGAGACCCAGTACTTC,CASSRQTQETQYF
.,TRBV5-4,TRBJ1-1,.,TGTGCCAGCAGCTTGTCCCCCCGGCCAACTGAAGCTTTCTTT,CASSLSPRPTEAFF